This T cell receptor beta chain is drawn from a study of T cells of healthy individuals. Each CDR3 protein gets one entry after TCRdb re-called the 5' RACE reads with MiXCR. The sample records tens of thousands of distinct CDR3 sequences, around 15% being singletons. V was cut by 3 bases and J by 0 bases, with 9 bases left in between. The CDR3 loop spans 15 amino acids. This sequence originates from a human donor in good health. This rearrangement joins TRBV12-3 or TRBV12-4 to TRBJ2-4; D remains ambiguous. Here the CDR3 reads CASSLRLAAKNIQYF. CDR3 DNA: TGTGCCAGCAGTTTGCGGCTCGCAGCCAAAAACATTCAGTACTTC.